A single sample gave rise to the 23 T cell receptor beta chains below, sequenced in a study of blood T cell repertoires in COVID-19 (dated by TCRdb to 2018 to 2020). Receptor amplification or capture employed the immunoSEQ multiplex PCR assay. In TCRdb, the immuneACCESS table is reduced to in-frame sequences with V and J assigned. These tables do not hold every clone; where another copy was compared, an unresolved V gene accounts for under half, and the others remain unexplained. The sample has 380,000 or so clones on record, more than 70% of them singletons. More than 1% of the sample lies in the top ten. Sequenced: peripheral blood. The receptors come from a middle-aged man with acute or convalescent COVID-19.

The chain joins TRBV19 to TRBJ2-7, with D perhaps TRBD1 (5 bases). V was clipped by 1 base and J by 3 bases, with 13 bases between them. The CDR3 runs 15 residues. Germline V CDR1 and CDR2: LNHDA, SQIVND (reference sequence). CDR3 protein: CASSIGQTFDYEQYF. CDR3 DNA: TGTGCCAGTAGTATAGGACAGACCTTCGACTACGAGCAGTACTTC. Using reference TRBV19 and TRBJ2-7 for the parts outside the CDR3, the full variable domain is DGGITQSPKYLFRKEGQNVTLSCEQNLNHDAMYWYRQDPGQGLRLIYYSQIVNDFQKGDIAEGYSVSREKKESFPLTVTSAQKNPTAFYLCASSIGQTFDYEQYFGPGTRLTVT.

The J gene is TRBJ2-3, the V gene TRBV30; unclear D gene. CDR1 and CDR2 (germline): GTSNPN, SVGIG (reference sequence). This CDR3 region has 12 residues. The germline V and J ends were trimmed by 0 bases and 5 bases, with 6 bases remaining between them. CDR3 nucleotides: TGTGCCTGGAGTGTACTTGTAGATACGCAGTATTTT. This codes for CAWSVLVDTQYF. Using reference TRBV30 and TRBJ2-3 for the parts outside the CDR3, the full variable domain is SQTIHQWPATLVQPVGSPLSLECTVEGTSNPNLYWYRQAAGRGLQLLFYSVGIGQISSEVPQNLSASRPQDRQFILSSKKLLLSDSGFYLCAWSVLVDTQYFGPGTRLTVL.

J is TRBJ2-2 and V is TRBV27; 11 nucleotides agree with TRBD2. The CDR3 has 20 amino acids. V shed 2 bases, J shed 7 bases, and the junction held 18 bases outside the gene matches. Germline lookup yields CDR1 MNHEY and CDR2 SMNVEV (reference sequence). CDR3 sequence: CASSLKGLIGSGGAVGELFF. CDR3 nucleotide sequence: TGTGCCAGCAGTTTAAAGGGATTGATCGGTAGCGGGGGGGCGGTCGGGGAGCTGTTTTTT.

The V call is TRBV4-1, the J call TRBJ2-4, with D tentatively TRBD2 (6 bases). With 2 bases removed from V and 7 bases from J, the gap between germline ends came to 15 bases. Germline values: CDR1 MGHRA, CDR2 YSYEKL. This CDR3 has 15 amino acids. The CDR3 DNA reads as TGCGCCAGCAGCCAAAGCCCGGGACTTCTTAACATTCAGTACTTC. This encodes CASSQSPGLLNIQYF.

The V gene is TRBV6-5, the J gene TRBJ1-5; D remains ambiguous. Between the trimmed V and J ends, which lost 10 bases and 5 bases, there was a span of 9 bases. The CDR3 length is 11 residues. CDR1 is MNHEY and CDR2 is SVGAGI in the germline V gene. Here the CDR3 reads CATAADQPQHF. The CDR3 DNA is TGTGCCACCGCGGCGGATCAGCCCCAGCATTTT.

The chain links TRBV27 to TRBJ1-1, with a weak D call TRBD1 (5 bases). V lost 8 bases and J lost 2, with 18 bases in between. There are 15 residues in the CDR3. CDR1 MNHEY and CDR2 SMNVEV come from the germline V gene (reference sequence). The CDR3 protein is CASPIERGKNTEAFF. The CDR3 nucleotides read TGTGCCAGCCCGATCGAAAGGGGCAAAAACACTGAAGCTTTCTTT.

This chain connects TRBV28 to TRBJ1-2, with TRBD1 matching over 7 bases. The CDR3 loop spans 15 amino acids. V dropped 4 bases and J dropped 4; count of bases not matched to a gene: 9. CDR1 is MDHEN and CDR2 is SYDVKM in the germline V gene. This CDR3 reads CASSSLTGIVYGYTF. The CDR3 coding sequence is TGTGCCAGCAGTTCCTTGACAGGGATCGTCTATGGCTACACCTTC.

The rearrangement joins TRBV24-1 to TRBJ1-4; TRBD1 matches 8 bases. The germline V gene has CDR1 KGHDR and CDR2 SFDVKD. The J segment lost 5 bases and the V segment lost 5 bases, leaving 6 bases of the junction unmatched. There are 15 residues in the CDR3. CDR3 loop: CATSALGTGNEKLFF. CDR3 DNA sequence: TGTGCCACCAGTGCCCTAGGGACAGGAAATGAAAAACTGTTTTTT.

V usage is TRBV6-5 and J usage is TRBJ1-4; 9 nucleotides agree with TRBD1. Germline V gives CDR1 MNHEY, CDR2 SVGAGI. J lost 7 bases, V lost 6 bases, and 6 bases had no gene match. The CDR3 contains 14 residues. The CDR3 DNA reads TGTGCCAGCAGCACAGGGGGCCGGGTTGAAAAACTGTTTTTT. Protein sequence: CASSTGGRVEKLFF.

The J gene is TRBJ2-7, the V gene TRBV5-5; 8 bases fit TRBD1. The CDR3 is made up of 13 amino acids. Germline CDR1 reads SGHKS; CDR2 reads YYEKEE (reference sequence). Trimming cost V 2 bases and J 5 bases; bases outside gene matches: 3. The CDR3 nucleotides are TGTGCCAGCAGCTTTGGGACAGGAGACGAGCAGTACTTC. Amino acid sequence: CASSFGTGDEQYF.

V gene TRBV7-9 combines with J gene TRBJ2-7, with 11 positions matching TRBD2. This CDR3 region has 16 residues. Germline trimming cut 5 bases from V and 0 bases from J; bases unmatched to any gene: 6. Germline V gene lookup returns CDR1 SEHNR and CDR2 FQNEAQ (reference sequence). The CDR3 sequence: CASSPGLAGISYEQYF. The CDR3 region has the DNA TGTGCCAGCAGCCCCGGACTAGCGGGCATCTCCTACGAGCAGTACTTC.

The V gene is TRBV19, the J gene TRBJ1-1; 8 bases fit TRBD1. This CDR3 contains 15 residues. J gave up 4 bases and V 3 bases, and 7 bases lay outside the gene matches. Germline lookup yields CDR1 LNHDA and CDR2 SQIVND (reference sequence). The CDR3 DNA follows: TGTGCCAGTAGTATGAAGTCAGGGGGCCTCACTGAAGCTTTCTTT. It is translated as CASSMKSGGLTEAFF. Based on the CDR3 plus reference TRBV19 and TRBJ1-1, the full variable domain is DGGITQSPKYLFRKEGQNVTLSCEQNLNHDAMYWYRQDPGQGLRLIYYSQIVNDFQKGDIAEGYSVSREKKESFPLTVTSAQKNPTAFYLCASSMKSGGLTEAFFGQGTRLTVV.

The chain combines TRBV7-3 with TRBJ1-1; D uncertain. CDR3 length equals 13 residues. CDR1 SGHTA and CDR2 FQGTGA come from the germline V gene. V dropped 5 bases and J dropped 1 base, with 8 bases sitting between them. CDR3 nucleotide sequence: TGTGCCAGCAGCAGCGGACCGAACACTGAAGCTTTCTTT. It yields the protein CASSSGPNTEAFF. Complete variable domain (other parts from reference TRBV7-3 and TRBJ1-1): GAGVSQTPSNKVTEKGKYVELRCDPISGHTALYWYRQSLGQGPEFLIYFQGTGAADDSGLPNDRFFAVRPEGSVSTLKIQRTERGDSAVYLCASSSGPNTEAFFGQGTRLTVV.

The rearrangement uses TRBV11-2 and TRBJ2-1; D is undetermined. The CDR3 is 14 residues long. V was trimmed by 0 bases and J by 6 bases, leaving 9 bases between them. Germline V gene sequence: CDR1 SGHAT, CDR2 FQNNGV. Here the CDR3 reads CASSLDARSNEQFF. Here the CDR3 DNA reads TGTGCCAGCAGCTTAGATGCCAGGTCCAATGAGCAGTTCTTC. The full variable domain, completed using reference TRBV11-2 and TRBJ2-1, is EAGVAQSPRYKIIEKRQSVAFWCNPISGHATLYWYQQILGQGPKLLIQFQNNGVVDDSQLPKDRFSAERLKGVDSTLKIQPAKLEDSAVYLCASSLDARSNEQFFGPGTRLTVL.

DNA for the CDR3: TGTGCCAGCAGTTTTGGGACAGGGGGCCCTGAAGCTTTCTTT. It is translated as CASSFGTGGPEAFF. The V gene is TRBV27, the J gene TRBJ1-1; 12 bases fit TRBD1. CDR1 is MNHEY, CDR2 SMNVEV, per germline (reference sequence). With V trimmed by 3 bases and J by 6 bases, 2 bases remained unmatched. This CDR3 comprises 14 residues.

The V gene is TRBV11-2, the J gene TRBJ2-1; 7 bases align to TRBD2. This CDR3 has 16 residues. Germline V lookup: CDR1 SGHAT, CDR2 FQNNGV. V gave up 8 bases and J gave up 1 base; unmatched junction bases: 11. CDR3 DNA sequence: TGTGCCAGCGGCCTTGGAGTAGCGGGTTCCTACAATGAGCAGTTCTTC. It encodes CASGLGVAGSYNEQFF.

The CDR3 region is CASSPPRVRGGEKLFF. In nucleotides, the CDR3 is TGTGCCAGCAGCCCCCCCCGGGTCAGGGGCGGCGAAAAACTGTTTTTT. The V gene is TRBV3-1 (or the pseudogene TRBV3-2), the J gene TRBJ1-4, with D possibly being TRBD1 (6 bases). This CDR3 contains 16 residues. Trimming took 4 bases from V and 8 from J, leaving 20 bases between them. Germline V gene data show CDR1 as LGHDT and CDR2 as YNNKEL (reference sequence).

The CDR3 DNA reads TGTGCCAGCAGCGGGAGCGGGGGGGCCAATGAGCAGTTCTTC. Protein product: CASSGSGGANEQFF. The genes are TRBV5-6 and TRBJ2-1; 10 bases are shared with TRBD2. The CDR3 length is 14 residues. Germline CDR1 and CDR2: SGHDT and YYEEEE. The junction had 4 bases not matched to a gene; V was cut back by 4 bases and J by 6 bases.

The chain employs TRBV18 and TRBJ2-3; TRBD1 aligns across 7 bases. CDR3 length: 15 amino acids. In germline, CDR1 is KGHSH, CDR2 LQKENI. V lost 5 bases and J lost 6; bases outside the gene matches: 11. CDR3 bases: TGTGCCAGCTCAATCGGACAGGCGCTCGAGGATACGCAGTATTTT. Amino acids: CASSIGQALEDTQYF.

The CDR3 sequence: CASSPLRGARGYTF. CDR3 DNA: TGTGCCAGCAGTCCACTACGGGGGGCGAGAGGCTACACCTTC. V gene TRBV7-2 combines with J gene TRBJ1-2, with D possibly TRBD1 on 6 matching bases. There are 14 residues in the CDR3. The germline V and J ends were trimmed by 6 bases and 8 bases, with 19 bases remaining between them. CDR1 and CDR2 (germline): SGHTA, FQGNSA.

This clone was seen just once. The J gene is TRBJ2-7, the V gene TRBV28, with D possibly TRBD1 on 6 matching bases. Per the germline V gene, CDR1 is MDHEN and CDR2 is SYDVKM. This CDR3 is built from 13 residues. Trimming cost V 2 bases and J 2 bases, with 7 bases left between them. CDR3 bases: TGTGCCAGCAGTTTAGGGACACCCTACGAGCAGTACTTC. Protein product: CASSLGTPYEQYF. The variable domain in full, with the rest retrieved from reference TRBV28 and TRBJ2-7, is DVKVTQSSRYLVKRTGEKVFLECVQDMDHENMFWYRQDPGLGLRLIYFSYDVKMKEKGDIPEGYSVSREKKERFSLILESASTNQTSMYLCASSLGTPYEQYFGPGTRLTVT.

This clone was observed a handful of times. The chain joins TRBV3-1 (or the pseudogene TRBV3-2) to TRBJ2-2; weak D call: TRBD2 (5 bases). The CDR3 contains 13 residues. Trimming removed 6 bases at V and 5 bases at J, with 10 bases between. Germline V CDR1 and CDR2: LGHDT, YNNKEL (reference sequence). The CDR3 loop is CASRQLATGELFF. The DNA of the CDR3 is TGTGCCAGCAGGCAGCTAGCTACCGGGGAGCTGTTTTTT.

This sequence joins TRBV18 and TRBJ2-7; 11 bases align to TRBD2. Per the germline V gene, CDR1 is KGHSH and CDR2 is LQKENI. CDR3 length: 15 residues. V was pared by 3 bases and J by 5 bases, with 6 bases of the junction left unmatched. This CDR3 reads CASSPRTSGFDEQYF. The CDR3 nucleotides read TGTGCCAGCTCACCCCGGACTAGCGGGTTCGACGAGCAGTACTTC.